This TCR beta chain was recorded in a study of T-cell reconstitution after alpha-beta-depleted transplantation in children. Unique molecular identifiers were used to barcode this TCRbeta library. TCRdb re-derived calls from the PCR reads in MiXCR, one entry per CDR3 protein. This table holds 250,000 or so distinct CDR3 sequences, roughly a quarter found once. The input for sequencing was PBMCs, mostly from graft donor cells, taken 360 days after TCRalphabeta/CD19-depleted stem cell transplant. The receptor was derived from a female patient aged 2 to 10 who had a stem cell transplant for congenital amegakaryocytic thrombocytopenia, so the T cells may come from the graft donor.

This CDR3 reads CASSTTLGSEQYF. The CDR3 bases are TGTGCCAGCAGCACCACGCTAGGATCCGAGCAGTACTTC. The rearrangement joins TRBV27 to TRBJ2-7, with D hard to call. V was trimmed by 6 bases and J by 6 bases, leaving 15 bases between them. Germline CDR1 is MNHEY and CDR2 is SMNVEV (reference sequence). The CDR3 totals 13 residues.